This T cell receptor (beta chain) stems from a study of cytomegalovirus exposure and HLA in healthy donors. Study-wide context: The Caucasian-associated ancestry cluster contained 81% of the roughly 370 genotyped donors.

This CDR3 spans 15 amino acids. Trimming shortened V by 3 bases and J by 2 bases, and 11 bases separated the two germline ends. Germline CDR1 reads KGHSH; CDR2 reads LQKENI. Broader study findings: Analysis performed later found roughly 18,000 TCR beta sequences associated with HLA alleles at 0.05 false discovery rate.

A multiplex PCR was run with 60 Vbeta primers and 13 Jbeta primers. Assay: immunoSEQ multiplex PCR; the TCRdb copy retains only in-frame clones and omits some. This table has around 45,000 clones, approximately 47% appearing once. Note on this clone: Its antigen remains unidentified.

When sampled, the donors appeared nominally healthy, though they likely had unrecorded immune exposures. The sequencing input was PBMCs. V and J are TRBV18 and TRBJ2-1; the D gene is possibly TRBD2 (5 bases). This TCR derives from a man between 60 and 75 years old in good health and CMV-seronegative. The DNA for the CDR3 is TGTGCCAGCTCACCGACACTAGAGACCTACAATGAGCAGTTCTTC. Amino acids: CASSPTLETYNEQFF.